Presented here are 30 T cell receptor beta chains from one specimen sequenced in a study of blood T cell repertoires in COVID-19. Sequencing was performed with immunoSEQ multiplex PCR; in TCRdb, only in-frame clones are kept and a portion is missing. The table has 85,000 to 100,000 clones, roughly 84% seen once. Input material: peripheral blood. The receptor source for this set is a woman aged 55 to 70 with acute or convalescent COVID-19.

The rearrangement uses TRBV5-1 and TRBJ1-2; D perhaps matches TRBD1 (5 bases). CDR1 and CDR2 (germline): SGHRS, YFSETQ. The CDR3 runs 16 residues. Trimming removed 1 base at V and 4 bases at J, with 17 bases between. The CDR3 DNA is TGCGCCAGCAGCTTGTCTGGGTTAGGGACTAGCTATGGCTACACCTTC. Protein product: CASSLSGLGTSYGYTF.

This chain joins TRBV28 and TRBJ1-1; no firm D call. The CDR3 sequence is 11 residues long. With 2 bases removed from V and 7 bases from J, the gap between germline ends came to 5 bases. Germline CDR1 MDHEN, CDR2 SYDVKM. For the CDR3, the DNA is TGTGCCAGCAGTTTACGGTATGAAGCTTTCTTT. It specifies CASSLRYEAFF.

This clone has just one count. The chain has TRBV5-1 and TRBJ2-2; TRBD1 is a possible D gene (6 bases). This CDR3 region has 14 residues. Per germline, CDR1 SGHRS and CDR2 YFSETQ. The ends were cut back, 2 bases at V and 1 base at J, with 6 bases in the middle. Here the CDR3 reads CASSLGGNTGELFF. Here the CDR3 DNA reads TGCGCCAGCAGCTTAGGGGGGAACACCGGGGAGCTGTTTTTT. Filled out from reference TRBV5-1 and TRBJ2-2, the complete variable domain reads KAGVTQTPRYLIKTRGQQVTLSCSPISGHRSVSWYQQTPGQGLQFLFEYFSETQRNKGNFPGRFSGRQFSNSRSEMNVSTLELGDSALYLCASSLGGNTGELFFGEGSRLTVL.

This clone has more than one count but fewer than ten. The chain recombines TRBV5-1 with TRBJ1-1; 7 bases are a match to TRBD1. V shed 0 bases, J shed 5 bases, and the junction held 7 bases outside the gene matches. CDR1 SGHRS and CDR2 YFSETQ come from the germline V gene. The CDR3 is made up of 15 amino acids. The CDR3 spells CASSLVSGGRTEAFF. CDR3 nucleotide sequence: TGCGCCAGCAGCTTGGTCTCAGGGGGGAGAACTGAAGCTTTCTTT.

The V call is TRBV19, the J call TRBJ1-2; unclear D gene. The germline V gene encodes CDR1 LNHDA and CDR2 SQIVND (reference sequence). V lost 3 bases and J 4 bases, leaving 6 bases between the germline ends. This CDR3 comprises 12 residues. CDR3 protein: CASSMEGYGYTF. The CDR3 region has the DNA TGTGCCAGTAGTATGGAGGGCTATGGCTACACCTTC.

The chain couples TRBV5-6 to TRBJ2-7; 9 nucleotides match TRBD1. CDR3 length: 15 amino acids. Germline loops: CDR1 SGHDT, CDR2 YYEEEE. Trimming removed 4 bases from V and 3 bases from J; junction bases left unmatched: 8. The CDR3 region has the DNA TGTGCCAGCAGCGATACCGGGACAGGGTACTACGAGCAGTACTTC. Its translation: CASSDTGTGYYEQYF.

The V and J genes are TRBV19 and TRBJ2-5; 7 nucleotides line up with TRBD2. This CDR3 is built from 15 residues. Germline V CDR1 and CDR2: LNHDA, SQIVND (reference sequence). The V and J ends lost 4 bases and 3 bases, in that order; junction bases with no gene match: 8. The CDR3 reads CASSRTSFSKETQYF. In DNA, the CDR3 is TGTGCCAGTAGTAGGACTAGTTTCAGCAAAGAGACCCAGTACTTC.

The chain recombines TRBV3-1 (or the pseudogene TRBV3-2) with TRBJ1-2, with 7 bases lining up with TRBD1. CDR1 and CDR2 from the germline V gene are LGHDT and YNNKEL (reference sequence). Trimming took 3 bases from V and 8 from J; bases not matched to a gene: 6. The CDR3 is made up of 13 amino acids. In DNA, the CDR3 is TGTGCCAGCAGCCATAATACAGGGGAAGGCTACACCTTC. Residues: CASSHNTGEGYTF.

The chain uses TRBV15 and TRBJ2-2; D call uncertain. This CDR3 has 13 amino acids. V was clipped by 8 bases and J by 2 bases, with 9 bases between them. The germline V gene has CDR1 LNHNV and CDR2 YYDKDF (reference sequence). The CDR3 DNA is TGTGCCACCGAGGTTACAAACACCGGGGAGCTGTTTTTT. Encoded protein: CATEVTNTGELFF.

In this sample, this clone turned up a few times. This sample also contains other DNA sequences that code for the same CDR3. J is TRBJ1-5 and V is TRBV12-3 or TRBV12-4, with D unresolved. Trimming removed 3 bases from V and 0 bases from J, with 3 bases in between. The CDR3 sequence is 13 residues long. CDR3 sequence: CASSFSSNQPQHF. CDR3 nucleotide sequence: TGTGCCAGCAGTTTCTCTAGCAATCAGCCCCAGCATTTT.

The CDR3 DNA reads TGTGCCAGCAGCTTAGCGGGACAGGGGGGGCCAGAGACCCAGTACTTC. As protein: CASSLAGQGGPETQYF. The V call is TRBV7-9, the J call TRBJ2-5; 11 bases match TRBD1. There are 16 residues in the CDR3. Germline V CDR1 and CDR2: SEHNR, FQNEAQ (reference sequence). With V trimmed by 0 bases and J by 4 bases, 4 bases remained unmatched.

The CDR3: CASSTSGGAMNTQYF. The CDR3, as DNA: TGTGCCAGCAGTACCTCTGGCGGGGCCATGAATACGCAGTATTTT. The J gene is TRBJ2-3, the V gene TRBV6-5; D might be TRBD2 (6 bases). V lost 5 bases to trimming and J lost 7 bases, with 19 bases between them. CDR3 size: 15 residues. Germline CDR1 and CDR2: MNHEY and SVGAGI.

V gene TRBV5-6 combines with J gene TRBJ1-2; D ambiguous. There are 13 residues in the CDR3. Trimming shortened V by 1 base and J by 3 bases, and 7 bases separated the two germline ends. Germline V lookup: CDR1 SGHDT, CDR2 YYEEEE. CDR3 amino acids: CASSLLGDYGYTF. CDR3 bases: TGTGCCAGCAGCTTGCTGGGCGACTATGGCTACACCTTC. Based on the CDR3 plus reference TRBV5-6 and TRBJ1-2, the full variable domain is DAGVTQSPTHLIKTRGQQVTLRCSPKSGHDTVSWYQQALGQGPQFIFQYYEEEERQRGNFPDRFSGHQFPNYSSELNVNALLLGDSALYLCASSLLGDYGYTFGSGTRLTVV.

V is TRBV4-3 and J is TRBJ1-3; 7 positions agree with TRBD1. The germline CDR1 and CDR2 sequences are LGHNA and YSLEER. This CDR3 spans 15 amino acids. The V and J ends lost 4 bases and 0 bases, in that order; junction bases with no gene match: 3. The CDR3 DNA is TGCGCCAGCAGCCCTCAGGGGGGCTCTGGAAACACCATATATTTT. This codes for CASSPQGGSGNTIYF.

The CDR3 loop reads CASRHRDRNTGELFF. CDR3 in DNA: TGTGCCAGCAGACATAGGGACAGAAACACCGGGGAGCTGTTTTTT. The V call is TRBV6-5, the J call TRBJ2-2, with 7 positions matching TRBD1. Germline V gene data show CDR1 as MNHEY and CDR2 as SVGAGI. Trimming cost V 6 bases and J 2 bases; bases outside gene matches: 6. The CDR3 has 15 residues.

This clone was observed a handful of times. The rearrangement uses TRBV3-1 (or the pseudogene TRBV3-2) and TRBJ2-7; 8 bases are shared with TRBD1. Germline V gene data show CDR1 as LGHDT and CDR2 as YNNKEL (reference sequence). The trim removed 2 bases at V and 1 base at J, leaving 13 bases unmatched. The CDR3 contains 18 residues. CDR3 in DNA: TGTGCCAGCAGCCAAAGGTCAGCAGGGGGCCCTCATTCCTACGAGCAGTACTTC. Translation: CASSQRSAGGPHSYEQYF.

The V and J genes are TRBV27 and TRBJ1-1, with unresolved D. This CDR3 is built from 14 residues. Trimming stripped 8 bases from V and 5 bases from J, with 18 bases between. CDR1 and CDR2 (germline): MNHEY, SMNVEV (reference sequence). The CDR3 region is CASGPWREGTEAFF. CDR3 in DNA: TGTGCCAGCGGACCCTGGAGGGAAGGGACTGAAGCTTTCTTT.

V is TRBV5-1 and J is TRBJ2-7, with TRBD1 as a possible D gene (6 bases). From germline, CDR1 is SGHRS and CDR2 YFSETQ. The CDR3 length is 15 residues. V was pared by 4 bases and J by 5 bases, with 19 bases between. The CDR3: CASSRFGQGLDEQYF. DNA of the CDR3: TGCGCCAGCAGCCGTTTCGGGCAGGGGCTGGACGAGCAGTACTTC.

The CDR3 protein is CASSGQQYYEQYF. CDR3 nucleotide sequence: TGTGCCAGCAGTGGTCAACAGTACTACGAGCAGTACTTC. V gene TRBV2 combines with J gene TRBJ2-7; D ambiguous. The CDR3 loop spans 13 amino acids. CDR1 is SNHLY, CDR2 FYNNEI, per germline. V lost 4 bases, J lost 3 bases, and 10 bases lay in between.

This chain uses TRBV7-9 with TRBJ1-1; the D is unclear. The V end was cut by 5 bases, the J end by 5 bases, with 9 bases between. The CDR3 totals 12 residues. The germline gives CDR1 SEHNR, CDR2 FQNEAQ (reference sequence). This CDR3 reads CASSPRETEAFF. DNA for the CDR3: TGTGCCAGCAGCCCCCGCGAGACTGAAGCTTTCTTT.

The chain employs TRBV25-1 and TRBJ2-3, with D possibly TRBD1 on 6 matching bases. In germline, CDR1 is MGHDK, CDR2 SYGVNS. This CDR3 spans 12 amino acids. V lost 2 bases to trimming and J lost 9 bases, with 9 bases between them. For the CDR3, the DNA is TGTGCCAGCAGTGAAGGGGGCTTGACGCAGTATTTT. It translates to CASSEGGLTQYF.

Concerning this clone itself: The junction differs from germline at one of its ends, possibly a read error. V gene TRBV7-7 combines with J gene TRBJ2-1, with 9 bases matching TRBD2. The CDR3 is 14 amino acids. Per germline, CDR1 SSHAT and CDR2 FNYEAQ (reference sequence). The CDR3 reads CASSPMAGGLEQFF. CDR3 DNA: TGTGCTAGCAGCCCAATGGCGGGGGGGCTCGAGCAGTTCTTC.

Only one count was recorded for this clone. The chain links TRBV4-2 to TRBJ2-3, with 9 bases lining up with TRBD2. The germline CDR1 and CDR2 sequences are LGHNA and YNFKEQ. The CDR3 sequence is 14 residues long. With 3 bases clipped from V and 6 bases from J, the junction kept 4 bases outside the gene matches. The CDR3 region has the DNA TGTGCCAGCAGCCACGATGGGACTAGCGATACGCAGTATTTT. As protein: CASSHDGTSDTQYF.

The rearrangement links TRBV6-5 to TRBJ2-7; 7 bases agree with TRBD1. The germline gives CDR1 MNHEY, CDR2 SVGAGI. The CDR3 is 14 amino acids. Trimming removed 0 bases from V and 4 bases from J; junction bases left unmatched: 3. CDR3 DNA sequence: TGTGCCAGCAGTTACTCCCAGGGGGTATACGAGCAGTACTTC. Translated: CASSYSQGVYEQYF.

The CDR3 sequence: CASSVGLGRGENNEQFF. The CDR3 region has the DNA TGTGCCAGCAGTGTGGGTTTGGGGCGGGGGGAGAACAATGAGCAGTTCTTC. The chain couples TRBV2 to TRBJ2-1; 8 nucleotides match TRBD2. The CDR3 runs 17 residues. Germline V lookup: CDR1 SNHLY, CDR2 FYNNEI. Losses at the gene ends were 4 bases for V and 5 bases for J; bases not matched to a gene: 13.

The rearrangement uses TRBV4-2 and TRBJ1-4, with 8 bases aligning to TRBD1. This CDR3 is 19 amino acids long. Trimming removed 0 bases from V and 2 bases from J; junction bases left unmatched: 11. The germline V gene has CDR1 LGHNA and CDR2 YNFKEQ. Written as DNA, the CDR3 is TGTGCCAGCAGCCAAGATCAGGCAGGGGGCAGAGGGACTAATGAAAAACTGTTTTTT. It encodes CASSQDQAGGRGTNEKLFF.

The gene calls are TRBV7-2 and TRBJ1-3; D ambiguous. Germline-derived CDR1 and CDR2 are SGHTA and FQGNSA. CDR3 length: 13 residues. The germline V and J ends were trimmed by 8 bases and 0 bases, with 8 bases remaining between them. CDR3 region: CASSSSSGNTIYF. The DNA of the CDR3 is TGTGCCAGCTCCTCCAGCTCTGGAAACACCATATATTTT. Together with reference TRBV7-2 and TRBJ1-3, the CDR3 gives the full variable domain: GAGVSQSPSNKVTEKGKDVELRCDPISGHTALYWYRQSLGQGLEFLIYFQGNSAPDKSGLPSDRFSAERTGGSVSTLTIQRTQQEDSAVYLCASSSSSGNTIYFGEGSWLTVV.

This rearrangement joins TRBV28 to TRBJ2-2; a weak D match, TRBD2 (5 bases). The ends were cut back, 1 base at V and 5 bases at J, with 11 bases in the middle. From germline, CDR1 is MDHEN and CDR2 SYDVKM. The CDR3 is made up of 15 amino acids. DNA for the CDR3: TGTGCCAGCAGTTTATCCAACGGACTTACCGGGGAGCTGTTTTTT. It is translated as CASSLSNGLTGELFF.

The V and J genes are TRBV28 and TRBJ1-2, with 9 positions matching TRBD1. This CDR3 contains 14 residues. The trim removed 5 bases at V and 4 bases at J, leaving 5 bases unmatched. Germline V lookup: CDR1 MDHEN, CDR2 SYDVKM. The DNA of the CDR3 is TGTGCCAGCAGTGCCGGGACAGGGTCCTATGGCTACACCTTC. Its translation: CASSAGTGSYGYTF.

The chain uses TRBV9 and TRBJ1-1; TRBD1 agrees at 7 bases. Germline loops: CDR1 SGDLS, CDR2 YYNGEE. V shed 3 bases and J 1 base; nucleotides not matched to a gene: 6. This CDR3 is 15 amino acids long. The CDR3 bases are TGTGCCAGCAGCGCACGACAGGGAGAGAACACTGAAGCTTTCTTT. Translation gives CASSARQGENTEAFF.